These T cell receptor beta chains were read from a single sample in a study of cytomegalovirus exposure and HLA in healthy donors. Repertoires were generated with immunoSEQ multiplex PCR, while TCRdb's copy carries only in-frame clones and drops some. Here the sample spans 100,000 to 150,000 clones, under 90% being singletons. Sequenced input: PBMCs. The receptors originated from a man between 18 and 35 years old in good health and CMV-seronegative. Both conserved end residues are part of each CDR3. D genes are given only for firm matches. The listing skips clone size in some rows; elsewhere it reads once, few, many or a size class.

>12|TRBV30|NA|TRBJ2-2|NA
CAWGGTTGELFF
TGTGCCTGGGGAGGGACCACCGGGGAGCTGTTTTTT
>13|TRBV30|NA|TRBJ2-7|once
CAWRPVSAYEQYF
TGTGCCTGGAGACCCGTTAGTGCCTACGAGCAGTACTTC
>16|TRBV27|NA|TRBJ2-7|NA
CASSSLRGVETYEQYF
TGTGCCAGCAGTTCCCTCAGGGGAGTGGAGACCTACGAGCAGTACTTC
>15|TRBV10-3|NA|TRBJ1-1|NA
CASNTRQVMNTEAFF
TGTGCCTCGAATACCCGACAGGTTATGAACACTGAAGCTTTCTTT
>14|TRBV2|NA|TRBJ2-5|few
CASRKTRQGETQYF
TGTGCCAGCAGAAAAACCAGGCAGGGAGAGACCCAGTACTTC
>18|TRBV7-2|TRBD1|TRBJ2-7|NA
CASSFSRDRGEFSYEQYF
TGTGCCAGCAGTTTTAGCCGAGACAGGGGGGAATTTTCCTACGAGCAGTACTTC
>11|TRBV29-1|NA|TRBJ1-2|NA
CSVEDSGGTTF
TGCAGCGTTGAAGATTCGGGTGGCACAACCTTC
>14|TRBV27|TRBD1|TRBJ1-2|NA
CASSSTGARDGYTF
TGTGCCAGCAGTTCCACAGGGGCGAGGGATGGCTACACCTTC
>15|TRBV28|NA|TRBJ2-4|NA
CASSLSGVDKNIQYF
TGTGCCAGCAGTTTATCAGGGGTCGACAAAAACATTCAGTACTTC
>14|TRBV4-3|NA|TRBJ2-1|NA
CASSHETTSNEQFF
TGCGCCAGCAGCCATGAGACAACGAGCAATGAGCAGTTCTTC
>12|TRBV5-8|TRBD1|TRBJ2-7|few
CASRRDRHEQYF
TGTGCCAGCAGACGGGACAGGCACGAGCAGTACTTC
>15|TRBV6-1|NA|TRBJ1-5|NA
CASSENRQPNQPQHF
TGTGCCAGCAGTGAGAACAGACAGCCCAATCAGCCCCAGCATTTT
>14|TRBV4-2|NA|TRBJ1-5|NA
CASSWDYSNQPQHF
TGTGCCAGCAGTTGGGACTATAGCAATCAGCCCCAGCATTTT
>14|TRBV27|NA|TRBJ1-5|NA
CASSTGHPNQPQHF
TGTGCCAGCAGTACGGGACACCCCAATCAGCCCCAGCATTTT
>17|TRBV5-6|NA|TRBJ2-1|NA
CASSLAPGKYSVNEQFF
TGTGCCAGCAGCTTGGCCCCAGGGAAGTATTCAGTGAATGAGCAGTTCTTC
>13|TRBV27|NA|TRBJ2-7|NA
CASSLSTPYEQYF
TGTGCCAGCAGTTTATCTACTCCCTACGAGCAGTACTTC
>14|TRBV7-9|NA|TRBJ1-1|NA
CASSLSQGNTEAFF
TGTGCCAGCAGCTTATCGCAGGGGAACACTGAAGCTTTCTTT
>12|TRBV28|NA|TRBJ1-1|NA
CASQQGRTEAFF
TGTGCCAGTCAACAGGGTCGGACTGAAGCTTTCTTT
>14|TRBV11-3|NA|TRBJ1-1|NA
CASSLDGEGTEAFF
TGTGCCAGCAGCTTAGATGGGGAGGGCACTGAAGCTTTCTTT
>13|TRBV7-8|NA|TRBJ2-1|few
CASSWGLNNEQFF
TGTGCCAGCAGCTGGGGACTTAACAATGAGCAGTTCTTC
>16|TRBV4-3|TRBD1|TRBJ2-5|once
CASSQGLTGGVGTQYF
TGCGCCAGCAGCCAAGGACTGACAGGGGGCGTGGGGACCCAGTACTTC
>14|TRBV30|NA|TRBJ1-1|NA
CAWIPNMSGTEAFF
TGTGCCTGGATTCCAAATATGAGCGGCACTGAAGCTTTCTTT
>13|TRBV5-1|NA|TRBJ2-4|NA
CASSLNLRDIQYF
TGCGCCAGCAGCTTGAATCTTAGAGACATTCAGTACTTC
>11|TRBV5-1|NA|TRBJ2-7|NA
CASSADYEQYF
TGCGCCAGCAGCGCAGACTACGAGCAGTACTTC
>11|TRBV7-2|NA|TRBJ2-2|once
CASSPTGELFF
TGTGCCAGCAGCCCGACAGGGGAGCTGTTTTTT
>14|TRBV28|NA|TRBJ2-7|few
CASSSGQGADEQYF
NA
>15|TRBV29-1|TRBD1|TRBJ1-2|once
CSVPLGPGQTYGYTF
TGCAGCGTTCCCCTCGGGCCGGGACAGACCTATGGCTACACCTTC
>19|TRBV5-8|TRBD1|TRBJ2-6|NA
CASSFAETGIFSGANVLTF
TGTGCCAGCAGCTTCGCCGAGACAGGGATCTTCTCTGGGGCCAACGTCCTGACTTTC
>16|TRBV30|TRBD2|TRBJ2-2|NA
CAWSVVGDYLTGELFF
TGTGCCTGGAGTGTAGTGGGGGACTATCTTACCGGGGAGCTGTTTTTT
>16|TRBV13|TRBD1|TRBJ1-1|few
CASSSGQGRLNTEAFF
TGTGCCAGCAGCTCGGGACAGGGGAGACTCAACACTGAAGCTTTCTTT
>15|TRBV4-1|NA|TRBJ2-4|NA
CASSQDRVAKNIQYF
TGCGCCAGCAGCCAAGACAGGGTTGCCAAAAACATTCAGTACTTC
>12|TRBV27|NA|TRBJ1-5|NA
CASSFQGQPQHF
TGTGCCAGCAGTTTCCAGGGTCAGCCCCAGCATTTT
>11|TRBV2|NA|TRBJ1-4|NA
CASRGGEKLFF
TGTGCCAGCAGGGGAGGAGAAAAACTGTTTTTT
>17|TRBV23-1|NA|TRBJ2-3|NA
CASSQPGGRGQPDTQYF
TGCGCCAGCAGTCAACCCGGGGGAAGGGGGCAGCCAGATACGCAGTATTTT
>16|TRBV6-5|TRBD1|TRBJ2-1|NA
CASSYPRQGSVDEQFF
TGTGCCAGCAGTTACCCGCGACAGGGTTCCGTAGATGAGCAGTTCTTC
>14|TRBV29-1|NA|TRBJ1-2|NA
CSVVGRTGGIGYTF
TGCAGCGTTGTCGGCAGGACCGGGGGAATAGGCTACACCTTC
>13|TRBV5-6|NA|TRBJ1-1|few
CASSFGSNTEAFF
TGTGCCAGCAGCTTCGGGTCGAACACTGAAGCTTTCTTT
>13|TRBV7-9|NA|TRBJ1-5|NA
CASSLSPAQPQHF
TGTGCCAGCAGCTTATCCCCAGCGCAGCCCCAGCATTTT
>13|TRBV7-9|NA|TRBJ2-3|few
CASSSRLTDTQYF
TGTGCCAGCAGCTCGCGACTCACAGATACGCAGTATTTT
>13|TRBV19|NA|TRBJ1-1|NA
CASSITKSGEAFF
TGTGCCAGTAGTATAACGAAGTCGGGGGAAGCTTTCTTT
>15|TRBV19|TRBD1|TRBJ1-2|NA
CASSSPARTGFGYTF
TGTGCCAGTAGTTCTCCTGCCCGGACAGGGTTTGGCTACACCTTC
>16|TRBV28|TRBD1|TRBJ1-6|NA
CASSLFEGTENSPLHF
TGTGCCAGCAGTTTATTCGAGGGGACAGAGAATTCACCCCTCCACTTT
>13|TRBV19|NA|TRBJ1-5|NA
CASTQHNLRPQHF
TGTGCCAGTACCCAACATAATTTACGGCCCCAGCATTTT
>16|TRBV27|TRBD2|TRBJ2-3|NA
CASSLVTSGGWDTQYF
TGTGCCAGCAGTTTGGTGACTAGCGGGGGGTGGGATACGCAGTATTTT
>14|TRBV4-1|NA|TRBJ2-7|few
CASSQDTGFYEQYF
TGCGCCAGCAGCCAAGATACAGGATTCTACGAGCAGTACTTC
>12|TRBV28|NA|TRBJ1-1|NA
CASSRTEGGTFF
TGTGCCAGCAGCCGAACTGAGGGCGGGACTTTCTTT
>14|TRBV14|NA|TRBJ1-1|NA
CASSQARKNTEAFF
TGTGCCAGCAGCCAAGCGAGGAAGAACACTGAAGCTTTCTTT
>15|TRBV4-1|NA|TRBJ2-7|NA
CASSQEAGLWYEQYF
TGCGCCAGCAGCCAAGAGGCAGGACTTTGGTACGAGCAGTACTTC
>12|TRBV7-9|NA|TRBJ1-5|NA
CASSRGNQPQHF
TGTGCCAGCAGCCGGGGCAATCAGCCCCAGCATTTT
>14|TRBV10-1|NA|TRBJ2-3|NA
CASSDGQGTDTQYF
TGCGCCAGCAGTGACGGCCAGGGGACAGATACGCAGTATTTT
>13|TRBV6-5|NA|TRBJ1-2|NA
CASAGEGFYGYTF
TGTGCCAGCGCCGGGGAGGGGTTCTATGGCTACACCTTC